This entry lists 10 T cell receptor beta chains sequenced from one sample in a study of blood T cell repertoires in COVID-19. Profiled with immunoSEQ multiplex PCR; TCRdb holds only in-frame clones, not every one. The sample includes about 92,000 clones, 85% of them seen just once. The specimen was peripheral blood. The receptor set was obtained from a man aged 80 or over with acute or convalescent COVID-19.

The gene calls are TRBV15 and TRBJ1-4; possibly TRBD1 for D (5 bases). Per the germline V gene, CDR1 is LNHNV and CDR2 is YYDKDF (reference sequence). The CDR3 totals 16 residues. V gave up 0 bases and J gave up 4 bases, with 12 bases separating them. CDR3 nucleotide sequence: TGTGCCACCAGCAGAGATCCTCCAGGGCGTAATGAAAAACTGTTTTTT. Its translation is CATSRDPPGRNEKLFF.

In regard to this clone: Additional DNA sequences in this sample encode the identical CDR3. The chain joins TRBV6-2 or TRBV6-3 to TRBJ2-5, with 10 bases lining up with TRBD2. CDR1 MNHEY and CDR2 SVGEGT come from the germline V gene. The length of the CDR3 is 17 residues. Unmatched junction bases numbered 9, after V lost 0 bases and J lost 5 bases. In DNA, the CDR3 is TGTGCCAGCAGTTACTCGGGACTAGCGCCAGACGGGGAGACCCAGTACTTC. Translation gives CASSYSGLAPDGETQYF.

In this sample, this clone turned up a few times. Written as DNA, the CDR3 is TGTGCCAGCAGCTTAGCTCAGGGCGGCAATCAGCCCCAGCATTTT. It translates to CASSLAQGGNQPQHF. V and J are TRBV7-8 and TRBJ1-5; D may be TRBD1 (5 bases). The germline V gene encodes CDR1 SGHVS and CDR2 FQNEAQ. The V end was cut by 0 bases, the J end by 2 bases, with 8 bases between. This CDR3 has 15 residues.

This clone was observed a single time. The chain joins TRBV14 to TRBJ2-1, with TRBD2 matching 11 bases. The CDR3 sequence is 16 residues long. V trimming: 8 bases; J trimming: 0 bases; junction bases outside the gene matches: 6. Germline CDR1 and CDR2: SGHDN and FVKESK. This CDR3 reads CASQTSGTLSYNEQFF. The CDR3 DNA is TGTGCCAGCCAGACTAGCGGGACTCTCTCCTACAATGAGCAGTTCTTC. Complete variable domain (other parts from reference TRBV14 and TRBJ2-1): EAGVTQFPSHSVIEKGQTVTLRCDPISGHDNLYWYRRVMGKEIKFLLHFVKESKQDESGMPNNRFLAERTGGTYSTLKVQPAELEDSGVYFCASQTSGTLSYNEQFFGPGTRLTVL.

The chain carries TRBV6-5 and TRBJ2-7; 7 nucleotides align to TRBD2. This CDR3 comprises 14 residues. From germline, CDR1 is MNHEY and CDR2 SVGAGI. The J segment lost 4 bases and the V segment lost 6 bases, leaving 9 bases of the junction unmatched. CDR3 DNA: TGTGCCAGCAGGTCCCTGGCGGGAGTTTACGAGCAGTACTTC. Protein sequence: CASRSLAGVYEQYF.

This clone has a handful of counts. CDR3 amino acids: CASRNWADAGETQYF. As DNA, the CDR3 is TGTGCCAGCAGAAACTGGGCGGATGCGGGGGAGACCCAGTACTTC. The genes are TRBV3-1 (or the pseudogene TRBV3-2) and TRBJ2-5; a weak D match, TRBD2 (6 bases). The CDR3 totals 15 residues. CDR1 and CDR2 (germline): LGHDT, YNNKEL (reference sequence). Deletions cut 6 bases from V and 5 bases from J, with 19 bases between.

The chain has TRBV10-1 and TRBJ2-1; weak D call: TRBD1 (5 bases). CDR1 and CDR2 (germline): WNHNN, SYGVQD (reference sequence). The V and J ends lost 5 bases and 2 bases respectively, with 13 bases between them. This CDR3 has 15 residues. CDR3 coding DNA: TGCGCCAGCAGTCATTATACAGGTCCCTACAATGAGCAGTTCTTC. It is translated as CASSHYTGPYNEQFF.

This sequence joins TRBV10-3 and TRBJ2-1; TRBD2 is a possible D gene (6 bases). Germline V gene lookup returns CDR1 ENHRY and CDR2 SYGVKD. There are 15 residues in the CDR3. Trimming took off 0 bases at V and 7 bases at J, with 13 bases between the two ends. CDR3 in amino acids: CAISESGGQPNEQFF. The CDR3 coding sequence is TGTGCCATCAGTGAGTCGGGAGGTCAGCCGAATGAGCAGTTCTTC.

CDR3 sequence: CASRQGGMNTEAFF. In nucleotides, the CDR3 is TGTGCCAGCAGACAGGGGGGCATGAACACTGAAGCTTTCTTT. The chain recombines TRBV6-6 with TRBJ1-1; 8 bases fit TRBD1. CDR1 MNHNY and CDR2 SVGAGI come from the germline V gene (reference sequence). The CDR3 is made up of 14 amino acids. Losses at the gene ends were 6 bases for V and 0 bases for J; bases not matched to a gene: 3.

This chain connects TRBV3-1 (or the pseudogene TRBV3-2) to TRBJ2-5, with TRBD2 matching over 10 bases. Trimming took 5 bases from V and 5 from J; bases not matched to a gene: 11. This CDR3 spans 16 amino acids. Germline V gene sequence: CDR1 LGHDT, CDR2 YNNKEL (reference sequence). In DNA, the CDR3 is TGTGCCAGCAGCGGAATTGGGCTAGCGGGAGTGGAGACCCAGTACTTC. As protein: CASSGIGLAGVETQYF.